The 23 T cell receptor beta chains listed next were all sequenced from one sample in a study of blood T cell repertoires in COVID-19. The repertoire was sequenced with immunoSEQ multiplex PCR; TCRdb's copy has only in-frame clones and lacks some. The sample lists fewer than 120,000 clones, 75% to 80% occurring once. Sequences were obtained from peripheral blood. The source of these receptors is a woman aged 80 or older with active or convalescent COVID-19.

The chain is built from TRBV5-5 and TRBJ2-7, with TRBD1 matching over 9 bases. V shed 0 bases, J shed 7 bases, and the junction held 8 bases outside the gene matches. Germline assignment: CDR1 SGHKS and CDR2 YYEKEE (reference sequence). This CDR3 region has 15 residues. DNA of the CDR3: TGTGCCAGCAGCTTGGCCTACGGGACAGGGAGTGAGCAGTACTTC. Translation gives CASSLAYGTGSEQYF.

The chain employs TRBV7-2 and TRBJ2-2; TRBD2 agrees at 7 bases. After removal of 0 bases from V and 9 bases from J, the junction contained 7 bases not matched to a gene. The CDR3 has 15 residues. Germline values: CDR1 SGHTA, CDR2 FQGNSA. The DNA for the CDR3 is TGTGCCAGCAGCTTAGCCGGGCTAGCGGTTTGGGAGCTGTTTTTT. This codes for CASSLAGLAVWELFF.

V is TRBV4-2 and J is TRBJ2-1; D not resolved. The V end lost 2 bases, the J end lost 9 bases, and 11 bases lay between the germline ends. Germline V CDR1 and CDR2: LGHNA, YNFKEQ. CDR3 length equals 13 residues. CDR3 in DNA: TGTGCCAGCAGCCAACCCGACTTTGGTGAGCAGTTCTTC. It yields the protein CASSQPDFGEQFF.

In DNA, the CDR3 is TGTGCCAGCAGCCCCAACAGGAGCAATCAGCCCCAGCATTTT. Amino acid sequence: CASSPNRSNQPQHF. The rearrangement uses TRBV3-1 (or the pseudogene TRBV3-2) and TRBJ1-5; tentative D call: TRBD1 (5 bases). Germline CDR1 LGHDT, CDR2 YNNKEL (reference sequence). This CDR3 is 14 amino acids long. Between the trimmed V and J ends, which lost 4 bases and 1 base, there was a span of 8 bases.

This clone occurred a few times. V and J are TRBV5-1 and TRBJ1-6; 9 nucleotides agree with TRBD1. V was pared by 1 base and J by 10 bases, with 6 bases of the junction left unmatched. Germline CDR1 reads SGHRS; CDR2 reads YFSETQ. CDR3 size: 15 residues. CDR3 sequence (DNA): TGCGCCAGCAGCTTGACGGGACAGGGATACTCACCCCTCCACTTT. Amino acid sequence: CASSLTGQGYSPLHF.

The chain uses TRBV29-1 and TRBJ2-7; 8 bases align to TRBD2. The CDR3 loop spans 14 amino acids. In germline, CDR1 is SQVTM, CDR2 ANQGSEA. J lost 5 bases, V lost 7 bases, and 13 bases had no gene match. This CDR3 is CSARAGTSAHEQYF. CDR3 DNA: TGCAGCGCTCGGGCCGGGACTAGTGCCCACGAGCAGTACTTC.

The chain uses TRBV5-1 and TRBJ2-1; TRBD2 matches 7 bases. This CDR3 has 15 amino acids. Germline assignment: CDR1 SGHRS and CDR2 YFSETQ. V dropped 4 bases and J dropped 4; count of bases not matched to a gene: 8. The CDR3 here is CASSTDGGTYNEQFF. For the CDR3, the DNA is TGCGCCAGCAGCACCGACGGGGGGACGTACAATGAGCAGTTCTTC.

The V gene is TRBV11-3, the J gene TRBJ2-1; 8 bases agree with TRBD1. Germline CDR1 reads SGHNT; CDR2 reads YENEEA. The CDR3 totals 15 residues. V gave up 5 bases and J gave up 4 bases; unmatched junction bases: 7. CDR3 sequence reads: CASSTGQGGYNEQFF. CDR3 DNA sequence: TGTGCCAGCAGCACCGGACAGGGTGGGTACAATGAGCAGTTCTTC.

The chain couples TRBV27 to TRBJ2-3; the match to TRBD2 covers 11 bases. Germline CDR1 reads MNHEY; CDR2 reads SMNVEV (reference sequence). V was clipped by 3 bases and J by 10 bases; unmatched bases: 12. The CDR3 sequence is 16 residues long. The CDR3 spells CASSFKASGRPWAQYF. The CDR3, as DNA: TGTGCCAGCAGTTTTAAGGCTAGCGGGAGGCCGTGGGCGCAGTATTTT.

The chain recombines TRBV7-8 with TRBJ1-2; D gene ambiguous. From germline, CDR1 is SGHVS and CDR2 FQNEAQ. The V end lost 1 base, the J end lost 3 bases, and 15 bases lay between the germline ends. CDR3 length: 16 amino acids. This CDR3 reads CASSLGFRGSDYGYTF. The CDR3 nucleotides read TGTGCCAGCAGCTTAGGTTTCCGGGGTTCGGACTATGGCTACACCTTC. The variable domain in full, with the rest retrieved from reference TRBV7-8 and TRBJ1-2, is GAGVSQSPRYKVAKRGQDVALRCDPISGHVSLFWYQQALGQGPEFLTYFQNEAQLDKSGLPSDRFFAERPEGSVSTLKIQRTQQEDSAVYLCASSLGFRGSDYGYTFGSGTRLTVV.

As to this clone: Additional DNA sequences in this sample encode the identical CDR3. The CDR3 sequence: CATSRDRETQYF. The DNA for the CDR3 is TGTGCCACCAGCAGAGATCGGGAGACCCAGTACTTC. The chain recombines TRBV15 with TRBJ2-5; D is ambiguous. CDR1 is LNHNV and CDR2 is YYDKDF in the germline V gene (reference sequence). The CDR3 is made up of 12 amino acids. V dropped 0 bases and J dropped 5 bases, with 4 bases sitting between them.

V and J are TRBV5-1 and TRBJ2-1, with D unresolved. Germline-derived CDR1 and CDR2 are SGHRS and YFSETQ. The CDR3 is 14 residues long. V lost 2 bases and J lost 6, with 12 bases in between. CDR3 loop: CASSLIDLVNEQFF. Written as DNA, the CDR3 is TGCGCCAGCAGCTTAATCGATCTAGTCAATGAGCAGTTCTTC.

This chain links TRBV5-4 with TRBJ2-7; D is perhaps TRBD2 (5 bases). V shed 0 bases and J shed 0 bases, with 13 bases lying between them. Germline V CDR1 and CDR2: SGHNT, YYREEE (reference sequence). The CDR3 spans 16 residues. CDR3 sequence: CASSLGGAASSYEQYF. The CDR3 region has the DNA TGTGCCAGCAGCTTGGGTGGAGCGGCAAGCTCCTACGAGCAGTACTTC.

The chain recombines TRBV7-3 with TRBJ2-1, with D possibly being TRBD2 (6 bases). The germline gives CDR1 SGHTA, CDR2 FQGTGA. V lost 5 bases and J 0 bases, leaving 14 bases between the germline ends. This CDR3 has 16 residues. CDR3 DNA: TGTGCCAGCAGCCCGGTCCGGGAGAGCTCCTACAATGAGCAGTTCTTC. It codes for CASSPVRESSYNEQFF.

The chain carries TRBV7-9 and TRBJ2-2, with 11 bases matching TRBD2. From germline, CDR1 is SEHNR and CDR2 FQNEAQ (reference sequence). The CDR3 totals 16 residues. Germline trimming cut 2 bases from V and 5 bases from J; bases unmatched to any gene: 4. The CDR3 bases are TGTGCCAGCAGCTTATGGCTAGCGGGAGGAACCGGGGAGCTGTTTTTT. Its protein product is CASSLWLAGGTGELFF.

The V gene is TRBV9, the J gene TRBJ1-1; D not resolved. Germline V gene data show CDR1 as SGDLS and CDR2 as YYNGEE. Trimming took 1 base from V and 4 from J, leaving 11 bases between them. The CDR3 extends over 14 amino acids. The CDR3 region has the DNA TGTGCCAGCAGCGTATCGCCGGGTGGCACTGAAGCTTTCTTT. Encoded protein: CASSVSPGGTEAFF.

The rearrangement uses TRBV30 and TRBJ1-2; no firm D call. Germline CDR1 reads GTSNPN; CDR2 reads SVGIG (reference sequence). V lost 0 bases, J lost 3 bases, and 11 bases lay in between. The CDR3 is 14 residues long. The CDR3: CAWSVISTHYGYTF. In nucleotides, the CDR3 is TGTGCCTGGAGTGTTATCAGTACCCACTATGGCTACACCTTC. The entire variable domain, with the rest obtained from reference TRBV30 and TRBJ1-2, is as follows: SQTIHQWPATLVQPVGSPLSLECTVEGTSNPNLYWYRQAAGRGLQLLFYSVGIGQISSEVPQNLSASRPQDRQFILSSKKLLLSDSGFYLCAWSVISTHYGYTFGSGTRLTVV.

The V call is TRBV30, the J call TRBJ1-4; no reliable D call. The CDR3 consists of 15 residues. CDR1 GTSNPN and CDR2 SVGIG come from the germline V gene (reference sequence). V gave up 4 bases and J gave up 5 bases, with 17 bases separating them. The CDR3 sequence: CAWKVGLRQNEKLFF. DNA for the CDR3: TGTGCCTGGAAGGTCGGACTCAGGCAAAATGAAAAACTGTTTTTT.

The chain has TRBV5-6 and TRBJ1-3, with D possibly TRBD1 on 5 matching bases. The CDR3 spans 15 residues. Germline V gives CDR1 SGHDT, CDR2 YYEEEE. V was clipped by 4 bases and J by 3 bases, with 14 bases between them. CDR3: CASSAILTGGNTIYF. The CDR3, as DNA: TGTGCCAGCAGCGCGATTTTAACAGGTGGAAACACCATATATTTT.

CDR3 in DNA: TGTGCCAGCAGCATCAGGGGGAGGAACACCGGGGAGCTGTTTTTT. This gives the protein CASSIRGRNTGELFF. The rearrangement links TRBV7-6 to TRBJ2-2; 7 bases fit TRBD1. Germline CDR1 is SGHVS and CDR2 is FNYEAQ. This CDR3 is built from 15 residues. Germline trimming cut 5 bases from V and 1 base from J; bases unmatched to any gene: 4.

This clone was recorded a few times. V is TRBV7-8 and J is TRBJ2-7; possible D gene TRBD2, 6 bases. Germline assignment: CDR1 SGHVS and CDR2 FQNEAQ. The CDR3 length is 13 residues. The germline V and J ends were trimmed by 5 bases and 9 bases, with 17 bases remaining between them. The CDR3 sequence is CASSPPREDAQYF. Here the CDR3 DNA reads TGTGCCAGCAGCCCGCCCAGGGAGGACGCGCAGTACTTC.

This sequence joins TRBV5-4 and TRBJ2-7, with D perhaps TRBD2 (7 bases). Germline V CDR1 and CDR2: SGHNT, YYREEE (reference sequence). With 4 bases removed from V and 4 bases from J, the gap between germline ends came to 21 bases. This CDR3 has 16 residues. CDR3 in amino acids: CASSTSWGGRVYEQYF. CDR3 in DNA: TGTGCCAGCAGCACCTCCTGGGGGGGGCGCGTATACGAGCAGTACTTC.

The CDR3 sequence is CASRDNTYEQYF. CDR3 bases: TGTGCCAGCAGGGACAATACCTACGAGCAGTACTTC. The chain links TRBV2 to TRBJ2-7, with TRBD1 as a possible D gene (5 bases). Between the trimmed V and J ends, which lost 6 bases and 2 bases, there was a span of 8 bases. CDR3 length: 12 amino acids. The germline CDR1 and CDR2 sequences are SNHLY and FYNNEI.